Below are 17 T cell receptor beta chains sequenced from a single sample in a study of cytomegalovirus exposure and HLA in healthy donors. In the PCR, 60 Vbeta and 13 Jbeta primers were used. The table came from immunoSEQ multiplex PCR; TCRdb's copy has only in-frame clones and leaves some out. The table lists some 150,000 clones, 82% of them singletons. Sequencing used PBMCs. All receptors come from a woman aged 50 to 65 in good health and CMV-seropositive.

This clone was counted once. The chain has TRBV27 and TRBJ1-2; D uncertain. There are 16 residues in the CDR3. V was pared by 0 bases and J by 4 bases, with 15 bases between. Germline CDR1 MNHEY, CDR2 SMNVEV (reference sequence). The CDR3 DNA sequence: TGTGCCAGCAGTTTATCTGGTCTCCCGGGAAGCTATGGCTACACCTTC. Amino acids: CASSLSGLPGSYGYTF.

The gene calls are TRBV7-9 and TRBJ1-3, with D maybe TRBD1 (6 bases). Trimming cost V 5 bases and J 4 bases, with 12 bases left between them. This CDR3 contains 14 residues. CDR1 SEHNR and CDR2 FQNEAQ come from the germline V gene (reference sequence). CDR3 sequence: CASSLGGTGNTIYF. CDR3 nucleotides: TGTGCCAGCAGCCTCGGGGGGACAGGAAACACCATATATTTT.

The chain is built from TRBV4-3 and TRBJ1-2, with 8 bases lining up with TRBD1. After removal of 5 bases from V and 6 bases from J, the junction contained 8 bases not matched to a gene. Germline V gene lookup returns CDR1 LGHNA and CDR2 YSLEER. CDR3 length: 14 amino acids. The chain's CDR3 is CASSASQGAHGYTF. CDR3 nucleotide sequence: TGCGCCAGCAGCGCCTCCCAGGGGGCCCATGGCTACACCTTC.

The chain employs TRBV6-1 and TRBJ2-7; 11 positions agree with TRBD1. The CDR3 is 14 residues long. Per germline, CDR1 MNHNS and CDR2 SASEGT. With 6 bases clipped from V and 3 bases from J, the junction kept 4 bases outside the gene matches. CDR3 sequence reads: CASRPGQGGYEQYF. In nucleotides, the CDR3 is TGTGCCAGCAGGCCGGGACAGGGGGGCTACGAGCAGTACTTC.

The CDR3 DNA is TGTGCCAGCAGCCTGAGGGTAAATAATGAGCAGTTCTTC. Its translation: CASSLRVNNEQFF. The rearrangement joins TRBV11-3 to TRBJ2-1; TRBD2 might be the D (5 bases). The V end lost 5 bases, the J end lost 7 bases, and 12 bases lay between the germline ends. Germline CDR1 and CDR2: SGHNT and YENEEA. The CDR3 is 13 amino acids.

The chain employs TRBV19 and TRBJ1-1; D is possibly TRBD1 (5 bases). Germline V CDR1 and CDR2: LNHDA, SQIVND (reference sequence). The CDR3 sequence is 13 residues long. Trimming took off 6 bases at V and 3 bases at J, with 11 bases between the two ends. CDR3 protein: CASRTEGDTEAFF. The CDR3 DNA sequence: TGTGCCAGTAGGACAGAAGGGGACACTGAAGCTTTCTTT.

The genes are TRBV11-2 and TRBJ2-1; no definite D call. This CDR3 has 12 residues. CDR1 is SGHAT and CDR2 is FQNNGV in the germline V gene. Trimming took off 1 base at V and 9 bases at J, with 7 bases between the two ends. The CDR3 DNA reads TGTGCCAGCAGCTTAGTCTCCGGTGAGCAGTTCTTC. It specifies CASSLVSGEQFF.

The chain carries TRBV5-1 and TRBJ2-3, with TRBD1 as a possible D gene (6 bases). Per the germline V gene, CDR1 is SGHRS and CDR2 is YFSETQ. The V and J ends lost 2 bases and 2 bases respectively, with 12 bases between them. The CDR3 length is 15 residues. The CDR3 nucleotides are TGCGCCAGCAGCTTACAGGGTACGGCCACAGATACGCAGTATTTT. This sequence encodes CASSLQGTATDTQYF.

This CDR3 is CASSGPQGSNEQYF. The CDR3, as DNA: TGTGCCAGCAGTGGGCCCCAGGGGAGCAACGAGCAGTACTTC. This sequence joins TRBV2 and TRBJ2-5, with TRBD1 as a possible D gene (6 bases). TRBJ2-7 matches the DNA end more closely, so the J call is doubtful. The CDR3 runs to 14 residues. Per germline, CDR1 SNHLY and CDR2 FYNNEI.

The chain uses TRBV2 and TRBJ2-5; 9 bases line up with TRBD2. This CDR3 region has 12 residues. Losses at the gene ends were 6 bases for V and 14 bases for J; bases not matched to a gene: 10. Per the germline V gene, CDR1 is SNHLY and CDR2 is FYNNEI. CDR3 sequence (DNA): TGTGCCAGCAGACCCAGACTAGCGGAGCTATACTTC. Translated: CASRPRLAELYF.

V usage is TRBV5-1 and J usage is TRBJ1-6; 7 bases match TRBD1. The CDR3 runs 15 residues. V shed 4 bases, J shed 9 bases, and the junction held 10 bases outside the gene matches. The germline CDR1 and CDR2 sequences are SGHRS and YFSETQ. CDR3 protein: CASSPWQGVASPLHF. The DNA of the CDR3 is TGCGCCAGCAGCCCCTGGCAGGGGGTAGCTTCACCCCTCCACTTT.

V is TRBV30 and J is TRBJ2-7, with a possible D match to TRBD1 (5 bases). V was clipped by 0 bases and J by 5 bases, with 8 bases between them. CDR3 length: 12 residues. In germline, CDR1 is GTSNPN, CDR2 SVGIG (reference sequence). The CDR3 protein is CAWSVKGHEQYF. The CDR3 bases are TGTGCCTGGAGTGTTAAGGGGCACGAGCAGTACTTC.

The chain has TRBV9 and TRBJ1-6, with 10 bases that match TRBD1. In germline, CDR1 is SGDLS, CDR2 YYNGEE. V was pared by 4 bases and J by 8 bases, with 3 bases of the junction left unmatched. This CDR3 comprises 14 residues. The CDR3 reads CASSKGTGDSPLHF. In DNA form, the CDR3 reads TGTGCCAGCAGCAAAGGGACAGGGGATTCACCCCTCCACTTT. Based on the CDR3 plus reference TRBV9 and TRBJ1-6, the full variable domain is DSGVTQTPKHLITATGQRVTLRCSPRSGDLSVYWYQQSLDQGLQFLIQYYNGEERAKGNILERFSAQQFPDLHSELNLSSLELGDSALYFCASSKGTGDSPLHFGNGTRLTVT.

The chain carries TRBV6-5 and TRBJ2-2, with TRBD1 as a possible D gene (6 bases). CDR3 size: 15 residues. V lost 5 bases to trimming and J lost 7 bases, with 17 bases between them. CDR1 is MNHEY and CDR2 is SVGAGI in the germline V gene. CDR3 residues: CASSSLQGRGGELFF. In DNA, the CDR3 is TGTGCCAGCAGTAGCTTACAGGGCCGGGGCGGGGAGCTGTTTTTT.

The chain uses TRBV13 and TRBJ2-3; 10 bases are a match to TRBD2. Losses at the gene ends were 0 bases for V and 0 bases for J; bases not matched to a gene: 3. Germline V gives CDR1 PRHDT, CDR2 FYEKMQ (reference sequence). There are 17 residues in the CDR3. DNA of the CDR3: TGTGCCAGCAGCTTAGGGAGCGGGGGGGCTAGCACAGATACGCAGTATTTT. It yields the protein CASSLGSGGASTDTQYF.

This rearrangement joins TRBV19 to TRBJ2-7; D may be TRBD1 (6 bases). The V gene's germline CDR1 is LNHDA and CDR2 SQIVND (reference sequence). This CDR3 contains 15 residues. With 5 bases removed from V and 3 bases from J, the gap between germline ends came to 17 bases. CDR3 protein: CASSSRQVGSYEQYF. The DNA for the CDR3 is TGTGCCAGTAGTTCCCGACAGGTGGGGAGCTACGAGCAGTACTTC.

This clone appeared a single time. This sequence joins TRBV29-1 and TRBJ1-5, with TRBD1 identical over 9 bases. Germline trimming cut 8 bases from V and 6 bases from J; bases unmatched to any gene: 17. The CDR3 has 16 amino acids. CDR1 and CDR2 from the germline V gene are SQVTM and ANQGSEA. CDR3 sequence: CSIKPRDRVLAQPQHF. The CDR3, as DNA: TGCAGCATTAAACCCCGGGACAGGGTATTAGCTCAGCCCCAGCATTTT. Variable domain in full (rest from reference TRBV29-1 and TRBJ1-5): SAVISQKPSRDICQRGTSLTIQCQVDSQVTMMFWYRQQPGQSLTLIATANQGSEATYESGFVIDKFPISRPNLTFSTLTVSNMSPEDSSIYLCSIKPRDRVLAQPQHFGDGTRLSIL.